The rows below give T cell receptor beta chains drawn from one sample of a study of tumor and adjacent non-tumor tissue in lung cancer. MiXCR was run by TCRdb on the multiplex PCR reads, yielding one entry per CDR3 protein. The data contain approximately 120,000 distinct CDR3 sequences, roughly 74% of them singletons. Sequences were obtained from lung tumor tissue. Every receptor here comes from a woman aged 55-70 years with non-small cell lung cancer. Both conserved end residues are part of each CDR3. Each record gives: clone size, J gene, D gene, V gene, CDR3 DNA, CDR3 protein. The D gene is left open where the match is weak. Size is stated for part of the rows, as once, few or many counts, or as a class when the clone is expanded.

clone_size: NA
j_call: TRBJ1-1
d_call: NA
v_call: TRBV10-3
cdr3_nt: TGTGCCATCAGTGCTCAGGAGGGCACTGAAGCTTACTTT
cdr3_aa: CAISAQEGTEAYF

clone_size: NA
j_call: TRBJ2-3
d_call: TRBD2
v_call: TRBV20-1
cdr3_nt: TGCTGTGCCATACGGCGCCTAGCGGGGATAACGCAGTATTTT
cdr3_aa: CCAIRRLAGITQYF

clone_size: NA
j_call: TRBJ2-7
d_call: NA
v_call: TRBV7-2
cdr3_nt: TGTGCCAGCAGCCGTGGAGGCTCGATTTACGAGCAGTACTTC
cdr3_aa: CASSRGGSIYEQYF

clone_size: NA
j_call: TRBJ2-1
d_call: NA
v_call: TRBV28
cdr3_nt: TGTGCCAGCGCGTTGTTGGGGGTAGGGTTTAGCGATGAGCAGTTCTTC
cdr3_aa: CASALLGVGFSDEQFF

clone_size: NA
j_call: TRBJ1-4
d_call: NA
v_call: TRBV28
cdr3_nt: TGTGTCAGCAGTTCTGGACTGGGAAATGAAAAACTGTTTTTT
cdr3_aa: CVSSSGLGNEKLFF

clone_size: NA
j_call: TRBJ1-4
d_call: TRBD1
v_call: TRBV29-1
cdr3_nt: TGCAGCGTCCTGACAGGGGATGAATTACTGTTTTTT
cdr3_aa: CSVLTGDELLFF

clone_size: NA
j_call: TRBJ2-1
d_call: TRBD2
v_call: TRBV11-3
cdr3_nt: TGTGCCGGCGGCCGCCAGGGATTAGCGGGGGGAAGGTCCTACAATGAGCAGTTCTTC
cdr3_aa: CAGGRQGLAGGRSYNEQFF

clone_size: many
j_call: TRBJ2-5
d_call: TRBD2
v_call: TRBV20-1
cdr3_nt: TGCAGTGCTCCCAGCGGGGGGACCCAGTACTTC
cdr3_aa: CSAPSGGTQYF

clone_size: NA
j_call: TRBJ1-6
d_call: TRBD1
v_call: TRBV28
cdr3_nt: TGTGCCAGCAGTTTATTGGTGGACAGGGCCAATTCACCCCTCCACTTT
cdr3_aa: CASSLLVDRANSPLHF

clone_size: many
j_call: TRBJ2-5
d_call: TRBD1
v_call: TRBV6-5
cdr3_nt: TGTGCCAGCAAAAAATCCGGGACAGTCCAAGAGACCCAGTACTTC
cdr3_aa: CASKKSGTVQETQYF

clone_size: NA
j_call: TRBJ1-1
d_call: TRBD1
v_call: TRBV10-1
cdr3_nt: TGTGCCATCTACTCTGGAACAGGGGGCCTGACTGAAGCTTTCTTT
cdr3_aa: CAIYSGTGGLTEAFF

clone_size: NA
j_call: TRBJ2-7
d_call: TRBD2
v_call: TRBV12-3/TRBV12-4
cdr3_nt: TGTGCCAGCAGTTCGGGGACTAGCGTCTACGAGCAGTACTTC
cdr3_aa: CASSSGTSVYEQYF

clone_size: NA
j_call: TRBJ1-5
d_call: NA
v_call: TRBV11-2
cdr3_nt: TGTGCCAGCAACATAGGGGAACGACAGCCCCAGCATTTT
cdr3_aa: CASNIGERQPQHF

clone_size: NA
j_call: TRBJ1-2
d_call: NA
v_call: TRBV25-1
cdr3_nt: TGTGCCAGCAGTGAGGACAGATATGGCTACGCCTTC
cdr3_aa: CASSEDRYGYAF

clone_size: few
j_call: TRBJ2-7
d_call: TRBD2
v_call: TRBV25-1
cdr3_nt: TGTGCCAGCAGTGCCCCCCGGACTAGCGGGGCCTACGAGCAGTACTTC
cdr3_aa: CASSAPRTSGAYEQYF

clone_size: NA
j_call: TRBJ2-3
d_call: NA
v_call: TRBV11-3
cdr3_nt: TGTGCCAGCAGCCCTACCGGGCAGGGAGGTCATACGCAGTATTTC
cdr3_aa: CASSPTGQGGHTQYF

clone_size: NA
j_call: TRBJ2-2
d_call: TRBD2
v_call: TRBV30
cdr3_nt: TGTGCCTGGTCCCAGCGGGAGTTCGACGCCGGGGAGCTGTTTTTT
cdr3_aa: CAWSQREFDAGELFF

clone_size: NA
j_call: TRBJ1-6
d_call: NA
v_call: TRBV11-3
cdr3_nt: TGTGGCAGCAGCTTAGAGGACAGATTTAATTCACCCCTCCATTTT
cdr3_aa: CGSSLEDRFNSPLHF

clone_size: NA
j_call: TRBJ2-1
d_call: TRBD2
v_call: TRBV11-3
cdr3_nt: TGTGCCAGTAGCTTAAATTTGACTAGCGGGAGCCACCATGAGCAGTTCTTC
cdr3_aa: CASSLNLTSGSHHEQFF

clone_size: NA
j_call: TRBJ2-7
d_call: TRBD1
v_call: TRBV11-2
cdr3_nt: TGTGCCAGCAACTTGCCGGGACAGGCTACCTACGAGCAGTACTTC
cdr3_aa: CASNLPGQATYEQYF

clone_size: NA
j_call: TRBJ1-1
d_call: NA
v_call: TRBV4-3
cdr3_nt: TGTGCCACCAGCCAACGTAAGGGCACTGAAGCTTTCTTT
cdr3_aa: CATSQRKGTEAFF

clone_size: NA
j_call: TRBJ2-5
d_call: TRBD2
v_call: TRBV11-3
cdr3_nt: TGTGCCAACAGCTCTCGTTGTACTAGCGGGGTGGAGACCCAGTACTTC
cdr3_aa: CANSSRCTSGVETQYF

clone_size: NA
j_call: TRBJ2-6
d_call: NA
v_call: TRBV4-3
cdr3_nt: TGCGTCAGCATCCAAGAAACAGGCGGGGCCAACGTCCTGACTTTC
cdr3_aa: CVSIQETGGANVLTF

clone_size: once
j_call: TRBJ2-2
d_call: NA
v_call: TRBV20-1
cdr3_nt: TGCAATGCTACATCGAACACCGGGGAGATGTTTTTT
cdr3_aa: CNATSNTGEMFF

clone_size: NA
j_call: TRBJ2-3
d_call: TRBD2
v_call: TRBV6-2/TRBV6-3
cdr3_nt: TGTGCCAGCAGTTCGGGCGGGGGGGCTCCAAATACGCAGTATTTT
cdr3_aa: CASSSGGGAPNTQYF

clone_size: NA
j_call: TRBJ2-1
d_call: TRBD2
v_call: TRBV29-1
cdr3_nt: TGCAGCGTGGGAGGGGAAGCGGGAGGGCCCGTCGGCAATGAGCAGTTCTTC
cdr3_aa: CSVGGEAGGPVGNEQFF

clone_size: NA
j_call: TRBJ2-3
d_call: NA
v_call: TRBV11-3
cdr3_nt: TGTTCCAGCAGTCCCGCCGGGCATGGAGGTCATACGCAGTATTTT
cdr3_aa: CSSSPAGHGGHTQYF

clone_size: NA
j_call: TRBJ1-2
d_call: NA
v_call: TRBV5-1
cdr3_nt: TGCGCCAGCGGCTTTAACGGCTATGGCTACACCTTC
cdr3_aa: CASGFNGYGYTF

clone_size: NA
j_call: TRBJ1-5
d_call: NA
v_call: TRBV5-5
cdr3_nt: TGTGCCGGCAGCTCGAGTTTAGGGAGGAATCAACCCCAGCATTTT
cdr3_aa: CAGSSSLGRNQPQHF

clone_size: many
j_call: TRBJ1-3
d_call: NA
v_call: TRBV12-3/TRBV12-4
cdr3_nt: TGTGCCAGCAGGCCCGGGACGGCGAGCTCTGGAAACACCATATATTTT
cdr3_aa: CASRPGTASSGNTIYF

clone_size: once
j_call: TRBJ2-7
d_call: NA
v_call: TRBV11-2
cdr3_nt: TGTGCCAGAAGTTGGGACCGCGCAGGATACGACCAATACTTC
cdr3_aa: CARSWDRAGYDQYF

clone_size: few
j_call: TRBJ1-5
d_call: NA
v_call: TRBV5-1
cdr3_nt: TGCGCCAGCAGCTTCGGTACAGGGAATCAGCCCCAGCATTTT
cdr3_aa: CASSFGTGNQPQHF

clone_size: NA
j_call: TRBJ1-2
d_call: NA
v_call: TRBV6-1
cdr3_nt: TGTGCTAGCAGTGAATATCAGCAGGGGAACTATGGCTACACCTTC
cdr3_aa: CASSEYQQGNYGYTF

clone_size: NA
j_call: TRBJ2-1
d_call: NA
v_call: TRBV12-3/TRBV12-4
cdr3_nt: TGTGCCAGCAGTTTCGTTGGGCCCAATGAGCTGTTCTTC
cdr3_aa: CASSFVGPNELFF

clone_size: NA
j_call: TRBJ1-6
d_call: NA
v_call: TRBV4-1
cdr3_nt: TGCGCCAGCAGTATACCCTCGGCAGTTTATTTACCCCTCCACTTT
cdr3_aa: CASSIPSAVYLPLHF

clone_size: NA
j_call: TRBJ2-5
d_call: NA
v_call: TRBV11-2
cdr3_nt: TGTTCCAGCAGCTTATGCCCTGAGCGCCAAGAGACCCAGTACTTC
cdr3_aa: CSSSLCPERQETQYF